The source of this T cell receptor beta chain is a study of blood T cells in healthy people across ages. Whole-study findings and limits: Unsorted PBMCs ruled out conclusive naive versus antigen-experienced comparison. It was the long-lived donors that had more naive CD4+ cells and higher diversity than aged donors.

Turning to this clonotype: Its antigen is not known.

The CDR3 has 15 residues. In germline, CDR1 is SGHDT, CDR2 YYEEEE. A second 7 to 11 cycle PCR used barcoded and J-beta primers. In TCRdb, the 5' RACE reads were re-called with MiXCR into one record per CDR3 protein. The table records 890,000 or so distinct CDR3 sequences, around 62% of them present only once. At least 5 micrograms of total RNA were extracted per sample. The sequencing input was blood. The TCR originated in a man in his thirties or forties in good health. V gene TRBV5-6 combines with J gene TRBJ2-5, with D perhaps given as TRBD1 or TRBD2 (5 bases each). The J call is in doubt because the DNA end fits TRBJ2-7 better. The CDR3 nucleotides are TGTGCCAGCAGCCCAGGGAGCGACAAGTTCTACGAGCAGTACTTC. It yields the protein CASSPGSDKFYEQYF.